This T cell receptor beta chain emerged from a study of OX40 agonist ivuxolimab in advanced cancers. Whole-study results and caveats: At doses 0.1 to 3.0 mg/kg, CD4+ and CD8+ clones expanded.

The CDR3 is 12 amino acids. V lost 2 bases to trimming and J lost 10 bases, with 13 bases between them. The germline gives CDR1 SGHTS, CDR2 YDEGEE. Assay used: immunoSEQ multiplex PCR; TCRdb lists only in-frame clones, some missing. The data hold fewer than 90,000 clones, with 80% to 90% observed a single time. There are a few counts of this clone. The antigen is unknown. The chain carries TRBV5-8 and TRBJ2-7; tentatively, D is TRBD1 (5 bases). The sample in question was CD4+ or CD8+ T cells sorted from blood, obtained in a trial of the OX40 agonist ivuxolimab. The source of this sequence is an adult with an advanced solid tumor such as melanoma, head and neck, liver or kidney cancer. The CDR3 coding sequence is TGTGCCAGCAGCTTTAATAAGGGGCTCCAGTACGTC. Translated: CASSFNKGLQYV.